This TCR beta chain was documented in a study of blood T cell repertoires in COVID-19. For the study at large: Italy, Spain and the United States were the sources of the convalescent and acute COVID-19 samples.

Participants were aged 18 to 89 years from about two dozen US areas. Participants' own reports of clinical history determined their cohort assignment. In the original analysis: Amplification with reference gene primers provided the estimates of nucleated cell counts. Some clones are missing from TCRdb's copy, which holds only in-frame ones; the method was immunoSEQ multiplex PCR. That table gives V, J and clone size, and the DNA gave D and trimming. This sample has roughly 180,000 clones, with about 80% found just once. The CDR3 length is 17 residues. Germline V gene lookup returns CDR1 GTSNPN and CDR2 SVGIG (reference sequence). Trimming removed 3 bases from V and 1 base from J, with 20 bases in between.

The chain couples TRBV30 to TRBJ2-3; D is perhaps TRBD2 (6 bases). Source material: PBMCs or T cells enriched from blood (not recorded which). This clonotype originated in a man between 60 and 70 years old who had been exposed to COVID-19. CDR3 residues: CAWRTSTGASGTDTQYF. The CDR3 DNA sequence: TGTGCCTGGAGGACCTCCACTGGGGCTAGCGGCACAGATACGCAGTATTTT. The full variable domain, rest sourced from reference TRBV30 and TRBJ2-3, is SQTIHQWPATLVQPVGSPLSLECTVEGTSNPNLYWYRQAAGRGLQLLFYSVGIGQISSEVPQNLSASRPQDRQFILSSKKLLLSDSGFYLCAWRTSTGASGTDTQYFGPGTRLTVL.